The 16 T cell receptor beta chains presented below share a single source sample, sequenced in a study of identical twins (TCRdb year 2016). The library relied on 5' RACE. Sequenced on an Illumina HiSeq 2000. TCRdb's own reprocessing of the public reads used fastp at Q25 and MiXCR and kept productive beta chains. CDR3 protein sequences are deduplicated, and each keeps its most common genes and DNA. The sample table holds about 660,000 distinct CDR3 sequences, of which 8.6% were seen once. Jointly, the top ten make up roughly 0.97% of the sample. A further study also used this sample, focusing on yellow fever vaccine responses in identical twins.

Source material: PBMCs. All receptors derive from a woman under 30 in good health.

This clonotype was detected many times. The chain joins TRBV4-1 to TRBJ2-3; no clear D gene. The V end lost 4 bases, the J end lost 5 bases, and 7 bases lay between the germline ends. CDR1 and CDR2 from the germline V gene are MGHRA and YSYEKL. The CDR3 consists of 12 residues. Here the CDR3 DNA reads TGCGCCAGCAGCCTAACCGAAGATACGCAGTATTTT. It encodes CASSLTEDTQYF.

This clonotype has ten or more counts. The genes are TRBV12-3 or TRBV12-4 and TRBJ2-5; a weak D match, TRBD2 (6 bases). V lost 5 bases to trimming and J lost 5 bases, with 15 bases between them. This CDR3 is 14 amino acids long. CDR3 nucleotide sequence: TGTGCCAGCAGTCCGAATCTCCGGGGGGAGACCCAGTACTTC. This codes for CASSPNLRGETQYF.

The rearrangement joins TRBV29-1 to TRBJ1-2; a possible D gene is TRBD1 (5 bases). V shed 4 bases and J shed 8 bases, with 20 bases lying between them. The germline gives CDR1 SQVTM, CDR2 ANQGSEA. This CDR3 comprises 14 residues. The CDR3 DNA follows: TGCAGCGTTGTTTCTGGGGCCCAGAGTAGAGGCTACACCTTC. Its translation: CSVVSGAQSRGYTF. The variable domain in full, with the rest retrieved from reference TRBV29-1 and TRBJ1-2, is SAVISQKPSRDICQRGTSLTIQCQVDSQVTMMFWYRQQPGQSLTLIATANQGSEATYESGFVIDKFPISRPNLTFSTLTVSNMSPEDSSIYLCSVVSGAQSRGYTFGSGTRLTVV.

This clonotype was counted at least ten times. V usage is TRBV7-9 and J usage is TRBJ2-7; D call uncertain. The CDR3 runs 12 residues. Trimming took 1 base from V and 6 from J, leaving 7 bases between them. Germline V gene sequence: CDR1 SEHNR, CDR2 FQNEAQ (reference sequence). The CDR3 coding sequence is TGTGCCAGCAGCTTAGGCAGTGGCGAGCAGTACTTC. It codes for CASSLGSGEQYF.

The chain employs TRBV20-1 and TRBJ2-7, with D perhaps TRBD2 (5 bases). Germline V gene data show CDR1 as DFQATT and CDR2 as SNEGSKA (reference sequence). V shed 6 bases and J shed 2 bases, with 14 bases lying between them. The CDR3 is 13 residues long. As DNA, the CDR3 is TGCAGTGCCATTGAGGGTGAACCCTACGAGCAGTACTTC. It encodes CSAIEGEPYEQYF.

This clonotype was recorded at least ten times. The junction differs from germline at one of its ends, possibly a read error. This sequence joins TRBV5-1 and TRBJ2-5, with D unclear. The length of the CDR3 is 11 residues. Germline V gene sequence: CDR1 SGHRS, CDR2 YFSETQ. CDR3 nucleotides: TGTGCCAGCAGCCTTCTTGAGACCCAGTACTTC. Amino acids: CASSLLETQYF.

The V and J genes are TRBV7-9 and TRBJ2-1; tentatively, D is TRBD2 (6 bases). The CDR3 runs 16 residues. Germline V CDR1 and CDR2: SEHNR, FQNEAQ (reference sequence). V gave up 5 bases and J gave up 3 bases, with 17 bases separating them. For the CDR3, the DNA is TGTGCCAGCAGCGCCCACGCCGGGACTCTCTACAATGAGCAGTTCTTC. It is translated as CASSAHAGTLYNEQFF.

This clonotype has only a few counts. This sequence joins TRBV5-5 and TRBJ2-1; 9 nucleotides match TRBD1. The length of the CDR3 is 15 residues. The germline gives CDR1 SGHKS, CDR2 YYEKEE (reference sequence). The junction had 9 bases not matched to a gene; V was cut back by 3 bases and J by 8 bases. The CDR3 sequence: CASSSKHGTGYEQFF. The CDR3 DNA follows: TGTGCCAGCAGCTCGAAGCATGGGACAGGGTATGAGCAGTTCTTC. Complete variable domain (other parts from reference TRBV5-5 and TRBJ2-1): DAGVTQSPTHLIKTRGQQVTLRCSPISGHKSVSWYQQVLGQGPQFIFQYYEKEERGRGNFPDRFSARQFPNYSSELNVNALLLGDSALYLCASSSKHGTGYEQFFGPGTRLTVL.

The chain combines TRBV13 with TRBJ2-7; 8 positions match TRBD1. V gave up 1 base and J gave up 4 bases; unmatched junction bases: 15. The CDR3 sequence is 18 residues long. Looked up from germline, CDR1 is PRHDT and CDR2 is FYEKMQ (reference sequence). The CDR3 here is CASSLATQGALLPYEQYF. The CDR3 coding sequence is TGTGCCAGCAGCTTAGCCACCCAGGGGGCGCTTCTCCCATACGAGCAGTACTTC.

This clonotype was counted many times. V usage is TRBV5-1 and J usage is TRBJ2-1, with 9 positions matching TRBD1. This CDR3 is 15 amino acids long. CDR1 is SGHRS and CDR2 is YFSETQ in the germline V gene. The trim removed 7 bases at V and 5 bases at J, leaving 10 bases unmatched. The CDR3 here is CASGTGFSNDNEQFF. CDR3 DNA sequence: TGCGCCAGCGGGACAGGGTTTTCCAACGACAATGAGCAGTTCTTC.

The rearrangement uses TRBV27 and TRBJ2-7, with 10 bases fitting TRBD1. Germline-derived CDR1 and CDR2 are MNHEY and SMNVEV (reference sequence). The CDR3 is 14 amino acids. V lost 6 bases, J lost 5 bases, and 7 bases stayed unmatched. This chain's CDR3 is CASSSTGGPHEQYF. CDR3 nucleotides: TGTGCCAGCAGCTCGACAGGGGGCCCCCACGAGCAGTACTTC.

The chain carries TRBV2 and TRBJ2-4, with D unclear. Deletions cut 1 base from V and 14 bases from J, with 9 bases between. The germline V gene encodes CDR1 SNHLY and CDR2 FYNNEI. This CDR3 comprises 11 residues. The CDR3 sequence is CASSEGRVEYF. CDR3 bases: TGTGCCAGCAGTGAAGGACGGGTGGAGTACTTC.

The J gene is TRBJ2-7, the V gene TRBV11-2; TRBD2 agrees at 7 bases. The CDR3 is 18 residues long. The junction had 13 bases not matched to a gene; V was cut back by 1 base and J by 1 base. Germline loops: CDR1 SGHAT, CDR2 FQNNGV. CDR3 coding DNA: TGTGCCAGCAGCTTAGGGTCCTTGGGGAGCGGGGCATCCTACGAGCAGTACTTC. It yields the protein CASSLGSLGSGASYEQYF.

The sample holds a few counts of this clonotype. V is TRBV20-1 and J is TRBJ2-7; D is perhaps TRBD1 or TRBD2 (5 bases each). V was trimmed by 4 bases and J by 6 bases, leaving 10 bases between them. The CDR3 is made up of 11 amino acids. The germline CDR1 and CDR2 sequences are DFQATT and SNEGSKA (reference sequence). CDR3 sequence: CSATAGGEQYF. In DNA, the CDR3 is TGCAGTGCTACGGCTGGGGGCGAGCAGTACTTC.

This clonotype was observed a few times. This chain connects TRBV11-1 to TRBJ2-5; 13 nucleotides match TRBD2. CDR1 SGHAT and CDR2 FQDESV come from the germline V gene (reference sequence). V was pared by 4 bases and J by 3 bases, with 5 bases of the junction left unmatched. This CDR3 has 16 amino acids. Written as DNA, the CDR3 is TGTGCCAGCAGCTCCACCGGGACTAGCGGGAAAGAGACCCAGTACTTC. Translated, it gives CASSSTGTSGKETQYF.

This clonotype has more than one count but fewer than ten. This chain links TRBV12-3 or TRBV12-4 with TRBJ2-7; unclear D gene. There are 15 residues in the CDR3. Deletions cut 6 bases from V and 2 bases from J, with 17 bases between. CDR3 protein: CASSLGEGNTYEQYF. The CDR3 DNA is TGTGCCAGCAGCCTGGGTGAAGGGAATACCTACGAGCAGTACTTC.